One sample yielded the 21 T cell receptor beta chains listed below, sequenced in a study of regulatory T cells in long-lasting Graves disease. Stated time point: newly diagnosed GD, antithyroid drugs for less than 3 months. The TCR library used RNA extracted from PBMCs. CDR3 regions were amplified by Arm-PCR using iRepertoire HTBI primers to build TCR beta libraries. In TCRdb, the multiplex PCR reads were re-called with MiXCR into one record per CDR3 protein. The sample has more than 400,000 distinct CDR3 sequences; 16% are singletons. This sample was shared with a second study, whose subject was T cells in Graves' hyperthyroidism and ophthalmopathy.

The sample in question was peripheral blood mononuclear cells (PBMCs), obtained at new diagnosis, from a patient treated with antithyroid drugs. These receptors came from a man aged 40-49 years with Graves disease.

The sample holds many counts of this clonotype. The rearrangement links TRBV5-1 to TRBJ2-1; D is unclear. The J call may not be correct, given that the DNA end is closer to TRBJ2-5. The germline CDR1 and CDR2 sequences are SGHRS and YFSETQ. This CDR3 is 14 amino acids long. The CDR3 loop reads CASSGPNQQETQYF. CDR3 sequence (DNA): TGCGCCAGCAGCGGGCCGAATCAGCAAGAGACCCAGTACTTC.

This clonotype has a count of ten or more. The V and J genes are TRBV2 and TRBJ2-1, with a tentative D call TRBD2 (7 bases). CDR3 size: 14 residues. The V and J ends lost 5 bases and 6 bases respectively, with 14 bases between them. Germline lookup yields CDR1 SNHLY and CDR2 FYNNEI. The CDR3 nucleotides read TGTGCCAGCAGTCAGACGAGGGGGGGCAATGAGCAGTTCTTC. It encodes CASSQTRGGNEQFF.

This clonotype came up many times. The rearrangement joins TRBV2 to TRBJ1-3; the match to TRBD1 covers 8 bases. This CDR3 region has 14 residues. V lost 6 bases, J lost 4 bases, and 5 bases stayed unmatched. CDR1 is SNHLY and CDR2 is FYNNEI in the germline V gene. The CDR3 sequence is CASRAGGAGNTIYF. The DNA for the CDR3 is TGTGCCAGCAGAGCAGGGGGCGCGGGAAACACCATATATTTT.

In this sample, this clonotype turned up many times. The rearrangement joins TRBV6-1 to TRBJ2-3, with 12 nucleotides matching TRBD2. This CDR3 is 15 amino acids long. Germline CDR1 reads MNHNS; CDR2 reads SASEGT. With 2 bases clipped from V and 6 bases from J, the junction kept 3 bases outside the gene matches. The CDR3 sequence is CASSELAGGMDTQYF. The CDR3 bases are TGTGCCAGCAGTGAACTAGCGGGAGGGATGGATACGCAGTATTTT.

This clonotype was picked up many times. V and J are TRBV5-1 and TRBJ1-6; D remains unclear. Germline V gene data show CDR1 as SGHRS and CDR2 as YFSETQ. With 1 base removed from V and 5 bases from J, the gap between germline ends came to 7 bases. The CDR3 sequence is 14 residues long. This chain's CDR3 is CASSLKSNNSPLHF. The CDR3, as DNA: TGCGCCAGCAGCTTGAAGAGCAATAATTCACCCCTCCACTTT.

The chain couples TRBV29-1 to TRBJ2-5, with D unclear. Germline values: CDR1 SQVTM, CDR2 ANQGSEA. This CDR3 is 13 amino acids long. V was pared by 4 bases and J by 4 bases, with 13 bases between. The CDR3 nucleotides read TGCAGCGTTGGGGAAAACACCGCAGAGACCCAGTACTTC. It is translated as CSVGENTAETQYF.

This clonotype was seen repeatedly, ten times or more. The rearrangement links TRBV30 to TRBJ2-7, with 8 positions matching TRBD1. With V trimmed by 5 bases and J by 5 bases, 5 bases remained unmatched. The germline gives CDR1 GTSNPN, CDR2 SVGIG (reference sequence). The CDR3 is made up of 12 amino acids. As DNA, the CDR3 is TGTGCCTGGGGCCAGGGGGCCCACGAGCAGTACTTC. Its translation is CAWGQGAHEQYF.

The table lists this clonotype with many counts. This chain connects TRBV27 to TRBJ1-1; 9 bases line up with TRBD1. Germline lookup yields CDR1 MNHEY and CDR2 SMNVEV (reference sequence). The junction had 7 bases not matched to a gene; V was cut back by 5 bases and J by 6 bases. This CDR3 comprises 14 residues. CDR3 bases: TGTGCCAGCAGTCAAGGGACAGGGTTTTCTGAAGCTTTCTTT. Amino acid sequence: CASSQGTGFSEAFF.

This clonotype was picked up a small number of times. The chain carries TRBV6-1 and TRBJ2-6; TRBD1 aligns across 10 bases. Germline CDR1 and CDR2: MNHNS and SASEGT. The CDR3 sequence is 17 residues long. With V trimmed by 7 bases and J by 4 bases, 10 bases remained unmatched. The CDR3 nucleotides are TGTGCCAGCACGATTCGGGACAGGGGTTCCGGGGCCAACGTCCTGACTTTC. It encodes CASTIRDRGSGANVLTF.

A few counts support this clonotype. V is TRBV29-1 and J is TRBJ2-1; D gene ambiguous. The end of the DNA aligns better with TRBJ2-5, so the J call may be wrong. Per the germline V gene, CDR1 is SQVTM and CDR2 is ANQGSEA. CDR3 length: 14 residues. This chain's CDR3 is CSSITSSGGETQYF. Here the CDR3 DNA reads TGCAGCTCCATAACGTCGTCGGGTGGAGAGACCCAGTACTTC.

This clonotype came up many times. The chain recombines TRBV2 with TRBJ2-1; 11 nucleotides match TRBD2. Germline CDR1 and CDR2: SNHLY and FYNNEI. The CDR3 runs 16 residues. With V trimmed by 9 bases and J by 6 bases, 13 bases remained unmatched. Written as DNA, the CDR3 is TGTGCCAGAGCCACGGTCCGCGGACTAGCGGGCAATGAGCAGTTCTTC. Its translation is CARATVRGLAGNEQFF.

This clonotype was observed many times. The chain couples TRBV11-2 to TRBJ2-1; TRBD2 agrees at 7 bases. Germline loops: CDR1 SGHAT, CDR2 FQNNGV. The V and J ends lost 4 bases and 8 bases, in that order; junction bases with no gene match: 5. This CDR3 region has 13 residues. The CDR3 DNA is TGTGCCAGCAGCTCAGGGAGCGGGGATGAGCAGTTCTTC. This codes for CASSSGSGDEQFF.

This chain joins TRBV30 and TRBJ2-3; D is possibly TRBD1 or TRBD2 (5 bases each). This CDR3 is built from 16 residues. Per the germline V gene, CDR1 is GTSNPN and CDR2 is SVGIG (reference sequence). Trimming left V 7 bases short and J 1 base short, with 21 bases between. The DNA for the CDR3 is TGTGCCTCTTCCCGGGGCCCCAGAGGGGGCACAGATACGCAGTATTTT. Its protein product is CASSRGPRGGTDTQYF.

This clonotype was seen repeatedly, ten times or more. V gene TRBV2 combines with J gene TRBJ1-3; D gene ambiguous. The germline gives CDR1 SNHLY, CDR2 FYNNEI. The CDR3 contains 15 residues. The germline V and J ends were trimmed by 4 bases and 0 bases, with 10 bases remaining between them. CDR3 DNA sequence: TGTGCCAGCAGTGGTATCGGGTCCTCTGGAAACACCATATATTTT. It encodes CASSGIGSSGNTIYF.

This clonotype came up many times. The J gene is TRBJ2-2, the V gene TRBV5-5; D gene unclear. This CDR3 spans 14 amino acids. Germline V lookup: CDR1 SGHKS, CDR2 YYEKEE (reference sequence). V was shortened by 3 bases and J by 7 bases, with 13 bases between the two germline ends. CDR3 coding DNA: TGTGCCAGCAGCTACCAGGCGTTGGGCGGGGAGCTGTTTTTT. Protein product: CASSYQALGGELFF.

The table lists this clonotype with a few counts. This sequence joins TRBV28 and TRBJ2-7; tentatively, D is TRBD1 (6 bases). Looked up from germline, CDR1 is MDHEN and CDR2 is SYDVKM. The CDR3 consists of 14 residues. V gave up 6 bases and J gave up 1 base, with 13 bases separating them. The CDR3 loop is CASRRQVGSYEQYF. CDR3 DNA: TGTGCCAGCAGGCGACAGGTAGGGTCCTACGAGCAGTACTTC.

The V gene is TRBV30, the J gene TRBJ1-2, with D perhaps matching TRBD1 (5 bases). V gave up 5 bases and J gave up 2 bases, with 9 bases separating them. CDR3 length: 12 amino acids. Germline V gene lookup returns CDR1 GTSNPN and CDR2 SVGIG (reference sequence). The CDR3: CAWRWGNYGYTF. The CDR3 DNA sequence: TGTGCCTGGCGGTGGGGGAACTATGGCTACACCTTC.

CDR3 in DNA: TGTGCCAGCAGCCCCAGTGAGGCTCAGTACTTC. This codes for CASSPSEAQYF. The chain joins TRBV28 to TRBJ2-4; no clear D. Per germline, CDR1 MDHEN and CDR2 SYDVKM. The CDR3 contains 11 residues. V was cut by 6 bases and J by 12 bases, with 12 bases left in between.

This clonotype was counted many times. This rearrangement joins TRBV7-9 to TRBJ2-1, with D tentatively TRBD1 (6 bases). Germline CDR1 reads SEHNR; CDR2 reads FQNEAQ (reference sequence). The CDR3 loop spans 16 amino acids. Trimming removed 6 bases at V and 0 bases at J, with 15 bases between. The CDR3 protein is CASSPPLGHSYNEQFF. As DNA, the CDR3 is TGTGCCAGCAGTCCTCCCCTGGGACACTCCTACAATGAGCAGTTCTTC.

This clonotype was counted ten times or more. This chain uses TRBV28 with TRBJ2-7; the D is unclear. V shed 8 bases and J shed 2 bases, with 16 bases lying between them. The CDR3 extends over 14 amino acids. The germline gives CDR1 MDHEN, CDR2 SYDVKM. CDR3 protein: CASLPRTRTYEQYF. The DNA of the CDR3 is TGTGCCAGCCTTCCCCGAACACGAACCTACGAGCAGTACTTC.

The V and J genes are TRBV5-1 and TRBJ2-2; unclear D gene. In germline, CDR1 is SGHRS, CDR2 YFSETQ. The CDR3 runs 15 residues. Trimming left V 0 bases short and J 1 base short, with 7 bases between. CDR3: CASSLVGRNTGELFF. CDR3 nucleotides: TGCGCCAGCAGCTTGGTGGGCAGGAACACCGGGGAGCTGTTTTTT.